This TCR beta chain was identified in a study of T cells after yellow fever vaccination. This clonotype was recorded a few times. Its specificity is unknown. TCR cDNA was made by 5'RACE template switching, adding a universal primer site and UMIs. TCRdb reanalysed the 5' RACE reads using MiXCR and keeps one entry per CDR3 protein. The sample shows 550,000 or so distinct CDR3 sequences, 15% to 20% of them seen only once. Overall study results and limits: The booster saw the reappearance of most primary-vaccination clones (roughly 96% CD4, 88% CD8). One caveat is that FACS-sorted repertoires could contain abundant clonotypes contaminating from the bulk population. Although most clonotypes did not, a small share appeared in both CD4 and CD8 compartments.

The material sequenced was PBMCs, taken 15 days after the yellow fever booster vaccination. The source of this sequence is a man aged 25 to 40 who received the YFV17D yellow fever vaccine.

CDR3: CSARDAAQETQYF. CDR3 in DNA: TGCAGTGCTCGCGACGCGGCCCAAGAGACCCAGTACTTC. The chain employs TRBV20-1 and TRBJ2-5, with D uncertain. The CDR3 runs to 13 residues. V gave up 5 bases and J gave up 1 base, with 11 bases separating them. CDR1 is DFQATT, CDR2 SNEGSKA, per germline (reference sequence).